This T cell receptor beta chain stems from a study of cytomegalovirus exposure and HLA in healthy donors. V was trimmed by 6 bases and J by 0 bases, leaving 11 bases between them. Germline values: CDR1 MNHEY, CDR2 SMNVEV (reference sequence). The CDR3 totals 14 residues. The PCR contained 60 Vbeta and 13 Jbeta primers. Clones were read by immunoSEQ multiplex PCR, and TCRdb kept only the in-frame ones, dropping some. The data hold some 180,000 clones, with roughly 74% observed a single time. Sequenced input: PBMCs. The V gene is TRBV27, the J gene TRBJ1-1; TRBD1 might be the D (5 bases). This TCR was recovered from a woman in her twenties or thirties in good health and CMV-seronegative. CDR3 region: CASSPGGVNTEAFF. The DNA for the CDR3 is TGTGCCAGCAGCCCTGGGGGGGTGAACACTGAAGCTTTCTTT.